These 12 T cell receptor beta chains came from one sample sequenced in a study of OX40 agonist ivuxolimab in advanced cancers. TCRdb keeps only in-frame clones here, not all; method: immunoSEQ multiplex PCR. Altogether around 87,000 clones are present, approximately 94% being singletons, with the ten largest covering roughly 2.8%. This material consisted of CD4+ or CD8+ T cells sorted from blood, taken in a trial of the OX40 agonist ivuxolimab. All receptors derive from an adult with an advanced solid tumor such as melanoma, head and neck, liver or kidney cancer.

The chain has TRBV6-5 and TRBJ2-1; 13 bases fit TRBD2. The V and J ends lost 2 bases and 6 bases, in that order; junction bases with no gene match: 1. This CDR3 spans 15 amino acids. Germline V lookup: CDR1 MNHEY, CDR2 SVGAGI. CDR3 region: CASSYTSGGANEQFF. The CDR3 bases are TGTGCCAGCAGTTACACTAGCGGGGGGGCCAATGAGCAGTTCTTC.

The gene calls are TRBV13 and TRBJ1-2; D ambiguous. The CDR3 covers 14 residues. Germline CDR1 and CDR2: PRHDT and FYEKMQ (reference sequence). Deletions cut 5 bases from V and 0 bases from J, with 10 bases between. The CDR3 coding sequence is TGTGCCAGCAGCAATAAGGTATCTAACTATGGCTACACCTTC. Residues: CASSNKVSNYGYTF.

The chain couples TRBV27 to TRBJ2-1; D call uncertain. V lost 3 bases and J lost 10, with 7 bases in between. CDR1 and CDR2 (germline): MNHEY, SMNVEV (reference sequence). This CDR3 has 11 amino acids. The CDR3 loop is CASSFIGEQFF. In DNA form, the CDR3 reads TGTGCCAGCAGTTTCATAGGGGAGCAGTTCTTC.

This chain uses TRBV4-1 with TRBJ2-2, with 9 positions matching TRBD1. The length of the CDR3 is 16 residues. V lost 5 bases and J lost 0; bases outside the gene matches: 4. In germline, CDR1 is MGHRA, CDR2 YSYEKL. The CDR3, as DNA: TGCGCCAGCAGCTTCCGGGACAGGGCGAACACCGGGGAGCTGTTTTTT. The encoded protein is CASSFRDRANTGELFF.

This chain joins TRBV2 and TRBJ2-2, with TRBD1 identical over 8 bases. The CDR3 sequence is 17 residues long. CDR1 and CDR2 from the germline V gene are SNHLY and FYNNEI. The V segment lost 5 bases and the J segment 4 bases; nucleotides outside the gene matches: 12. The CDR3: CASSRQGRYEGTGELFF. For the CDR3, the DNA is TGTGCCAGCAGTCGACAGGGGCGATATGAGGGCACCGGGGAGCTGTTTTTT.

The V gene is TRBV13, the J gene TRBJ1-1; 10 bases are a match to TRBD1. J gave up 4 bases and V 2 bases, and 7 bases lay outside the gene matches. Germline values: CDR1 PRHDT, CDR2 FYEKMQ (reference sequence). This CDR3 is 16 amino acids long. CDR3 DNA: TGTGCCAGCAGCTTAACGACAGGGGGCCCCTCCACTGAAGCTTTCTTT. This encodes CASSLTTGGPSTEAFF.

The chain combines TRBV6-5 with TRBJ1-2; 7 nucleotides match TRBD1. Trimming at V came to 5 bases and at J to 10 bases, leaving 10 bases not matched to a gene. CDR3 length: 13 residues. Germline V CDR1 and CDR2: MNHEY, SVGAGI. This chain's CDR3 is CASSAIGTAVYTF. The CDR3 nucleotides read TGTGCCAGCAGTGCTATCGGGACAGCCGTCTACACCTTC.

V and J are TRBV6-6 and TRBJ2-7; 7 bases map to TRBD2. The V and J ends lost 6 bases and 2 bases, in that order; junction bases with no gene match: 7. The CDR3 consists of 14 residues. Germline V gene lookup returns CDR1 MNHNY and CDR2 SVGAGI (reference sequence). The DNA of the CDR3 is TGTGCCAGCAGGCCACCTACTAGCGCCTACGAGCAGTACTTC. It codes for CASRPPTSAYEQYF.

CDR3 sequence: CASSVPVGRADTGELFF. DNA for the CDR3: TGTGCCAGCAGCGTTCCGGTGGGCAGGGCGGACACCGGGGAGCTGTTTTTT. The rearrangement uses TRBV9 and TRBJ2-2; a possible D gene is TRBD1 (5 bases). Germline V gene lookup returns CDR1 SGDLS and CDR2 YYNGEE. Trimming took 2 bases from V and 3 from J, leaving 17 bases between them. The CDR3 is 17 residues long.

The chain links TRBV5-4 to TRBJ2-5; TRBD1 matches at 7 bases. J was trimmed by 4 bases and V by 3 bases; bases with no gene match: 9. In germline, CDR1 is SGHNT, CDR2 YYREEE (reference sequence). There are 15 residues in the CDR3. The CDR3 region has the DNA TGTGCCAGCAGCTACCGACAGGGATATACAGAGACCCAGTACTTC. Translation: CASSYRQGYTETQYF. The entire variable domain, with the rest obtained from reference TRBV5-4 and TRBJ2-5, is as follows: ETGVTQSPTHLIKTRGQQVTLRCSSQSGHNTVSWYQQALGQGPQFIFQYYREEENGRGNFPPRFSGLQFPNYSSELNVNALELDDSALYLCASSYRQGYTETQYFGPGTRLLVL.

V gene TRBV2 combines with J gene TRBJ2-1; TRBD1 is a possible D gene (5 bases). The ends were cut back, 6 bases at V and 8 bases at J, with 8 bases in the middle. The CDR3 has 11 residues. Germline values: CDR1 SNHLY, CDR2 FYNNEI. Written as DNA, the CDR3 is TGTGCCAGCAGCCCCAGGGATGAGCAGTTCTTC. Translating gives CASSPRDEQFF.

This chain connects TRBV2 to TRBJ1-2, with 8 bases matching TRBD1. The CDR3 has 14 amino acids. V was pared by 6 bases and J by 8 bases, with 11 bases of the junction left unmatched. Germline-derived CDR1 and CDR2 are SNHLY and FYNNEI. CDR3 sequence reads: CASSPATGVGGYTF. CDR3 bases: TGTGCCAGCAGCCCCGCGACAGGGGTCGGGGGCTACACCTTC.